Each of the 20 T cell receptor beta chains below was sequenced from the same sample in a study of cytomegalovirus exposure and HLA in healthy donors (dated by TCRdb to 2017 to 2019). Library method: the immunoSEQ multiplex PCR assay. TCRdb obtained this table from immuneACCESS and retained in-frame rearrangements with V and J assigned. These tables miss some clones; where compared with another copy, unresolved V genes account for less than half of the shortfall, and the remainder is unexplained. In all, the sample holds tens of thousands of clones, and 70% to 90% of those were seen once. The ten biggest clones cover approximately 1.2% of the sample. The sequenced sample was PBMCs. The receptors come from a woman aged 18 to 35 in good health and CMV-seronegative.

The chain carries TRBV6-5 and TRBJ1-2, with TRBD1 matching over 7 bases. The junction had 5 bases not matched to a gene; V was cut back by 6 bases and J by 4 bases. The CDR3 runs 13 residues. In germline, CDR1 is MNHEY, CDR2 SVGAGI. The CDR3 bases are TGTGCCAGCAGCCGCGGGACAGTCTATGGCTACACCTTC. Protein product: CASSRGTVYGYTF.

This rearrangement joins TRBV11-1 to TRBJ1-5; D ambiguous. Germline V gives CDR1 SGHAT, CDR2 FQDESV (reference sequence). V was shortened by 1 base and J by 6 bases, with 7 bases between the two germline ends. CDR3 length: 13 amino acids. The DNA of the CDR3 is TGTGCCAGCAGCTTAGGAATTAGTCAGCCCCAGCATTTT. As protein: CASSLGISQPQHF. Full variable domain (outside the CDR3, taken from reference TRBV11-1 and TRBJ1-5): EAEVAQSPRYKITEKSQAVAFWCDPISGHATLYWYRQILGQGPELLVQFQDESVVDDSQLPKDRFSAERLKGVDSTLKIQPAELGDSAMYLCASSLGISQPQHFGDGTRLSIL.

This chain links TRBV23-1 with TRBJ2-7, with D possibly being TRBD1 (6 bases). TRBV23-1 is an ORF, with its function uncertain. The V and J ends lost 0 bases and 6 bases respectively, with 18 bases between them. The CDR3 loop spans 16 amino acids. The CDR3 loop reads CASSQSEQGKPVEQYF. The CDR3 bases are TGCGCCAGCAGTCAATCTGAACAGGGTAAACCGGTCGAGCAGTACTTC.

The genes are TRBV14 and TRBJ2-1; 9 bases are a match to TRBD1. The CDR3 has 16 amino acids. The germline CDR1 and CDR2 sequences are SGHDN and FVKESK. J lost 2 bases, V lost 4 bases, and 6 bases had no gene match. DNA of the CDR3: TGTGCCAGCAGCCTCCCTGGGACAGGGCCCTACAATGAGCAGTTCTTC. Translation gives CASSLPGTGPYNEQFF.

Only one count was recorded for this clone. The rearrangement uses TRBV7-2 and TRBJ2-6, with 7 positions matching TRBD1. The CDR3 sequence is 15 residues long. The V gene end was trimmed by 4 bases and the J gene end by 4 bases; junction bases not matched to a gene: 4. Germline values: CDR1 SGHTA, CDR2 FQGNSA. The CDR3 DNA is TGTGCCAGCAGCTCCGACAGGGCCGGGGCCAACGTCCTGACTTTC. Its protein product is CASSSDRAGANVLTF.

The chain carries TRBV11-2 and TRBJ2-7; TRBD2 matches 7 bases. The germline CDR1 and CDR2 sequences are SGHAT and FQNNGV. The CDR3 spans 17 residues. V trimming: 2 bases; J trimming: 0 bases; junction bases outside the gene matches: 10. CDR3 bases: TGTGCCAGCAGCTTACTGCGCGGGAGCTGGAGCTCCTACGAGCAGTACTTC. Translated: CASSLLRGSWSSYEQYF.

The V call is TRBV11-2, the J call TRBJ2-5; D is uncertain. The V end was cut by 1 base, the J end by 5 bases, with 5 bases between. Germline CDR1 SGHAT, CDR2 FQNNGV. This CDR3 is built from 12 residues. Here the CDR3 DNA reads TGTGCCAGCAGCTTAGGTTCTGAGACCCAGTACTTC. Translation: CASSLGSETQYF. Looking up the rest from reference TRBV11-2 and TRBJ2-5 gives the full variable domain: EAGVAQSPRYKIIEKRQSVAFWCNPISGHATLYWYQQILGQGPKLLIQFQNNGVVDDSQLPKDRFSAERLKGVDSTLKIQPAKLEDSAVYLCASSLGSETQYFGPGTRLLVL.

The chain employs TRBV28 and TRBJ2-7; D not resolved. Per germline, CDR1 MDHEN and CDR2 SYDVKM. CDR3 size: 11 residues. Trimming removed 5 bases from V and 3 bases from J, with 5 bases in between. CDR3 DNA: TGTGCCAGCAGTCTCGGCTACGAGCAGTACTTC. Residues: CASSLGYEQYF.

The V gene is TRBV5-4, the J gene TRBJ2-7; D perhaps matches TRBD1 (6 bases). Per the germline V gene, CDR1 is SGHNT and CDR2 is YYREEE (reference sequence). The CDR3 has 15 amino acids. V was trimmed by 0 bases and J by 5 bases, leaving 15 bases between them. CDR3 bases: TGTGCCAGCAGCTTGGTATCGGGTGGGGGCAACGAGCAGTACTTC. Translating gives CASSLVSGGGNEQYF.

The table lists this clone with a count of one. The chain carries TRBV30 and TRBJ2-7; 7 bases align to TRBD2. CDR1 is GTSNPN and CDR2 is SVGIG in the germline V gene (reference sequence). This CDR3 comprises 13 residues. The trim removed 6 bases at V and 1 base at J, leaving 6 bases unmatched. As DNA, the CDR3 is TGTGCCTGCCCTGGGAGGGGTTCCTACGAGCAGTACTTC. Protein product: CACPGRGSYEQYF.

V gene TRBV18 combines with J gene TRBJ2-1, with TRBD2 as a possible D gene (5 bases). This CDR3 spans 13 amino acids. Germline-derived CDR1 and CDR2 are KGHSH and LQKENI. The V end lost 6 bases, the J end lost 7 bases, and 13 bases lay between the germline ends. The CDR3 nucleotides read TGTGCCAGCTCCGGGTTGGGAGAAAATGAGCAGTTCTTC. As protein: CASSGLGENEQFF.

This chain links TRBV28 with TRBJ2-2; D is perhaps TRBD2 (6 bases). V was trimmed by 6 bases and J by 6 bases, leaving 20 bases between them. The CDR3 runs 16 residues. CDR1 is MDHEN, CDR2 SYDVKM, per germline. The CDR3 coding sequence is TGTGCCAGCAGCCTAAACCCTAATTGGGGGGCCGGGGAGCTGTTTTTT. Amino acid sequence: CASSLNPNWGAGELFF.

The chain joins TRBV15 to TRBJ2-5, with 12 bases lining up with TRBD2. J was trimmed by 2 bases and V by 8 bases; bases with no gene match: 6. The CDR3 runs to 15 residues. Germline V gene lookup returns CDR1 LNHNV and CDR2 YYDKDF (reference sequence). The CDR3 nucleotides are TGTGCCACCCGTCTAGCGGGAGGGCTTCAAGAGACCCAGTACTTC. It codes for CATRLAGGLQETQYF.

The V gene is TRBV2, the J gene TRBJ2-6, with D perhaps matching TRBD2 (5 bases). The CDR3 extends over 13 amino acids. The V and J ends lost 8 bases and 2 bases respectively, with 7 bases between them. Germline CDR1 is SNHLY and CDR2 is FYNNEI. DNA for the CDR3: TGTGCCAGCGGGCGGGCTGGGGCCAACGTCCTGACTTTC. This codes for CASGRAGANVLTF.

In its sample, this clone was seen once. V usage is TRBV28 and J usage is TRBJ1-4, with 11 bases matching TRBD1. Looked up from germline, CDR1 is MDHEN and CDR2 is SYDVKM. CDR3 size: 16 residues. The junction had 11 bases not matched to a gene; V was cut back by 7 bases and J by 7 bases. The CDR3 DNA reads TGTGCCAGCACCTATCCCGGGACAGGGGGGGGTGAAAAACTGTTTTTT. Its protein is CASTYPGTGGGEKLFF.

The J gene is TRBJ2-7, the V gene TRBV15, with TRBD2 matching over 11 bases. Unmatched junction bases numbered 1, after V lost 2 bases and J lost 4 bases. This CDR3 is 14 amino acids long. The germline CDR1 and CDR2 sequences are LNHNV and YYDKDF (reference sequence). CDR3 loop: CATSRSSGGYEQYF. The CDR3 region has the DNA TGTGCCACCAGCAGATCTAGCGGGGGGTACGAGCAGTACTTC.

J is TRBJ1-2 and V is TRBV6-5, with D tentatively TRBD1 (5 bases). The germline V gene encodes CDR1 MNHEY and CDR2 SVGAGI. V lost 6 bases, J lost 4 bases, and 12 bases lay in between. The CDR3 extends over 13 amino acids. CDR3 protein: CASRFSGGYGYTF. The CDR3 nucleotides are TGTGCCAGCAGATTTAGCGGGGGCTATGGCTACACCTTC.

This chain connects TRBV7-9 to TRBJ2-7, with D possibly TRBD2 on 6 matching bases. In germline, CDR1 is SEHNR, CDR2 FQNEAQ (reference sequence). The CDR3 extends over 13 amino acids. V dropped 2 bases and J dropped 3 bases, with 8 bases sitting between them. In DNA form, the CDR3 reads TGTGCCAGCAGCTTAACTAGCCACTACGAGCAGTACTTC. It translates to CASSLTSHYEQYF.

The CDR3 loop is CASSIRPPLAGARTDTQYF. Written as DNA, the CDR3 is TGTGCCAGCAGCATAAGGCCCCCGCTAGCGGGAGCGCGGACAGATACGCAGTATTTT. The chain is built from TRBV27 and TRBJ2-3; 10 bases agree with TRBD2. Trimming at V came to 6 bases and at J to 3 bases, leaving 18 bases not matched to a gene. The CDR3 has 19 amino acids. CDR1 is MNHEY, CDR2 SMNVEV, per germline (reference sequence).

Notes on this clone: Other DNA variants within this sample encode the same CDR3. The V gene is TRBV5-1, the J gene TRBJ1-2; weak D call: TRBD1 (6 bases). The CDR3 totals 14 residues. V was trimmed by 0 bases and J by 3 bases, leaving 9 bases between them. The germline CDR1 and CDR2 sequences are SGHRS and YFSETQ. The CDR3 here is CASSLDRVDYGYTF. CDR3 DNA: TGCGCCAGCAGCTTGGACAGGGTGGACTATGGCTACACCTTC.